This paragraph reports one T cell receptor (beta chain). Its antigen remains unknown. The data are from a study of T cell responses to AZD1222 COVID-19 vaccine. Using immunoSEQ multiplex PCR, the repertoire was profiled, and TCRdb retains in-frame clones only, with some absent. The sample lists approximately 140,000 clones, roughly 80% occurring once. Whole-study findings and limits: Nearly half of spike-specific TCRs reportedly target variant regions that are unmutated in the B.1.351 and B.1.1.7 variants. It was only 6 or 7 AZD1222 recipients who were seropositive at baseline. Spike was spanned by vaccine-associated CD4 TCRs, with dominance at 160-218 and 743-854. Possibly, clonal diversity was underestimated; donors were largely white British and included more females.

There are 13 residues in the CDR3. Germline CDR1 SGHVS, CDR2 FNYEAQ. The V gene lost 5 bases and the J gene lost 3 bases, with 11 bases spanning the gap. The sequence was collected from an adult in good health. This chain connects TRBV7-6 to TRBJ2-7; D not certain. The sample consisted of peripheral blood, taken on day 0 of MenACWY control vaccination. CDR3 region: CASSPGPVYEQYF. The CDR3 bases are TGTGCCAGCAGCCCTGGGCCTGTCTACGAGCAGTACTTC. Drawing the rest from reference TRBV7-6 and TRBJ2-7, the complete variable domain is GAGVSQSPRYKVTKRGQDVALRCDPISGHVSLYWYRQALGQGPEFLTYFNYEAQQDKSGLPNDRFSAERPEGSISTLTIQRTEQRDSAMYRCASSPGPVYEQYFGPGTRLTVT.